A single sample gave rise to the 27 T cell receptor beta chains below, sequenced in a study of cytomegalovirus exposure and HLA in healthy donors. PCR primers comprised 60 Vbeta and 13 Jbeta primers. TCRdb's copy holds only in-frame clones and misses some; the assay was immunoSEQ multiplex PCR. The data hold roughly 100,000 clones, with about 80% observed a single time. Sequenced input: PBMCs. The receptors were sampled from a man aged 25-45 years in good health and CMV-seronegative.

The chain is built from TRBV27 and TRBJ2-7; D possibly corresponds to TRBD1 (6 bases). Germline assignment: CDR1 MNHEY and CDR2 SMNVEV (reference sequence). Trimming stripped 3 bases from V and 0 bases from J, with 12 bases between. The CDR3 runs to 15 residues. The CDR3 bases are TGTGCCAGCAGTTTTATGGGGGCTAGCTCCTACGAGCAGTACTTC. This codes for CASSFMGASSYEQYF.

The V gene is TRBV6-6, the J gene TRBJ2-7; 8 nucleotides match TRBD1. CDR3 length equals 14 residues. V lost 2 bases, J lost 0 bases, and 0 bases stayed unmatched. Germline lookup yields CDR1 MNHNY and CDR2 SVGAGI (reference sequence). CDR3 amino acids: CASSYGQGSYEQYF. For the CDR3, the DNA is TGTGCCAGCAGTTACGGACAGGGCTCCTACGAGCAGTACTTC.

CDR3 nucleotides: TGTGCCAGCAGTTTCAGTCTCGGCAGGACAACCTACGAGCAGTACTTC. Protein sequence: CASSFSLGRTTYEQYF. The genes are TRBV27 and TRBJ2-7, with D perhaps matching TRBD1 (5 bases). This CDR3 spans 16 amino acids. The germline V and J ends were trimmed by 3 bases and 2 bases, with 17 bases remaining between them. The V gene's germline CDR1 is MNHEY and CDR2 SMNVEV (reference sequence).

The rearrangement joins TRBV7-2 to TRBJ2-7; 10 nucleotides match TRBD2. Germline CDR1 and CDR2: SGHTA and FQGNSA. With V trimmed by 1 base and J by 3 bases, 0 bases remained unmatched. This CDR3 spans 14 amino acids. CDR3 amino acids: CASSLERGGYEQYF. In DNA form, the CDR3 reads TGTGCCAGCAGCTTAGAGCGGGGGGGCTACGAGCAGTACTTC.

J is TRBJ2-3 and V is TRBV5-1; 9 bases line up with TRBD2. After removal of 0 bases from V and 4 bases from J, the junction contained 9 bases not matched to a gene. The germline V gene encodes CDR1 SGHRS and CDR2 YFSETQ. The CDR3 covers 17 residues. CDR3 nucleotides: TGCGCCAGCAGCTTGGCGGCAGCGGGAGGCCTCGCAGATACGCAGTATTTT. This codes for CASSLAAAGGLADTQYF.

This clone showed up just once. The chain has TRBV19 and TRBJ1-5; tentative D call: TRBD1 (6 bases). The V gene lost 3 bases and the J gene lost 6 bases, with 21 bases spanning the gap. Germline V gene data show CDR1 as LNHDA and CDR2 as SQIVND (reference sequence). The CDR3 spans 17 residues. Here the CDR3 DNA reads TGTGCCAGTAGTATTGCGTTCCGGGGAGACAGGTCTCAGCCCCAGCATTTT. It codes for CASSIAFRGDRSQPQHF. Using reference TRBV19 and TRBJ1-5 for the parts outside the CDR3, the full variable domain is DGGITQSPKYLFRKEGQNVTLSCEQNLNHDAMYWYRQDPGQGLRLIYYSQIVNDFQKGDIAEGYSVSREKKESFPLTVTSAQKNPTAFYLCASSIAFRGDRSQPQHFGDGTRLSIL.

The chain carries TRBV6-5 and TRBJ1-2, with TRBD1 as a possible D gene (5 bases). Germline-derived CDR1 and CDR2 are MNHEY and SVGAGI. Trimming removed 6 bases from V and 8 bases from J, with 16 bases in between. This CDR3 has 13 residues. In DNA, the CDR3 is TGTGCCAGCAGAGCTCAGGGTTTTGAAGGCTACACCTTC. Protein product: CASRAQGFEGYTF.

The chain links TRBV4-3 to TRBJ1-6, with 7 bases matching TRBD1. This CDR3 is built from 15 residues. Germline V CDR1 and CDR2: LGHNA, YSLEER. V dropped 3 bases and J dropped 4; count of bases not matched to a gene: 3. This CDR3 reads CASSHPGQYNSPLHF. DNA for the CDR3: TGCGCCAGCAGCCATCCGGGACAGTATAATTCACCCCTCCACTTT.

The rearrangement links TRBV5-6 to TRBJ2-7, with D maybe TRBD1 (5 bases). The V end was cut by 4 bases, the J end by 11 bases, with 19 bases between. Germline CDR1 reads SGHDT; CDR2 reads YYEEEE. The CDR3 length is 13 residues. The DNA for the CDR3 is TGTGCCAGCAGCACCCCGGGCCTCAGGGCTGAGTACTTC. This codes for CASSTPGLRAEYF.

The J gene is TRBJ2-7, the V gene TRBV19; a possible D gene is TRBD1 (5 bases). The germline CDR1 and CDR2 sequences are LNHDA and SQIVND (reference sequence). Trimming shortened V by 3 bases and J by 7 bases, and 16 bases separated the two germline ends. There are 14 residues in the CDR3. In DNA, the CDR3 is TGTGCCAGTAGTATTCAGGGTTCCCCCGGAGAGCAGTACTTC. The encoded protein is CASSIQGSPGEQYF.

The V and J genes are TRBV28 and TRBJ2-3; no firm D call. The germline V gene has CDR1 MDHEN and CDR2 SYDVKM. This CDR3 is 11 amino acids long. Trimming left V 6 bases short and J 5 bases short, with 6 bases between. The CDR3 DNA reads as TGTGCCAGCAGCCCGGGAGATACGCAGTATTTT. Its translation: CASSPGDTQYF.

This clone showed up just a few times. The chain's CDR3 is CASSQQQGNSPLHF. CDR3 bases: TGTGCCAGCAGCCAACAACAGGGGAATTCACCCCTCCACTTT. The chain uses TRBV5-4 and TRBJ1-6, with 7 bases identical to TRBD1. Germline values: CDR1 SGHNT, CDR2 YYREEE (reference sequence). With V trimmed by 4 bases and J by 7 bases, 5 bases remained unmatched. The CDR3 spans 14 residues.

The chain couples TRBV6-5 to TRBJ2-5; D gene unclear. This CDR3 is 14 amino acids long. Deletions cut 2 bases from V and 2 bases from J, with 9 bases between. CDR1 MNHEY and CDR2 SVGAGI come from the germline V gene. As DNA, the CDR3 is TGTGCCAGCAGTTACGACTGGCAGCAAGAGACCCAGTACTTC. Translating gives CASSYDWQQETQYF.

The chain combines TRBV5-1 with TRBJ2-7, with 10 positions matching TRBD2. V lost 0 bases to trimming and J lost 0 bases; unmatched junction nucleotides: 0. Per germline, CDR1 SGHRS and CDR2 YFSETQ. The CDR3 is made up of 15 amino acids. The chain's CDR3 is CASSLASGSSYEQYF. Here the CDR3 DNA reads TGCGCCAGCAGCTTGGCTAGCGGGAGCTCCTACGAGCAGTACTTC.

The rearrangement links TRBV19 to TRBJ2-7, with D maybe TRBD1 (6 bases). The CDR3 spans 14 residues. The germline CDR1 and CDR2 sequences are LNHDA and SQIVND (reference sequence). The V end was cut by 2 bases, the J end by 3 bases, with 11 bases between. In DNA, the CDR3 is TGTGCCAGTAGTATACAACAGGGCCGCTACGAGCAGTACTTC. The encoded protein is CASSIQQGRYEQYF.

The chain carries TRBV7-8 and TRBJ1-3, with D unclear. V was shortened by 3 bases and J by 4 bases, with 7 bases between the two germline ends. The CDR3 runs 13 residues. CDR1 is SGHVS and CDR2 is FQNEAQ in the germline V gene. This CDR3 is CASSFWHGNTIYF. CDR3 DNA sequence: TGTGCCAGCAGCTTTTGGCACGGAAACACCATATATTTT.

J is TRBJ1-1 and V is TRBV2; D gene uncertain. The CDR3 sequence is 12 residues long. Trimming shortened V by 7 bases and J by 3 bases, and 9 bases separated the two germline ends. Germline V gene data show CDR1 as SNHLY and CDR2 as FYNNEI. CDR3 sequence: CASNRRDTEAFF. DNA of the CDR3: TGTGCCAGCAACCGACGGGACACTGAAGCTTTCTTT.

CDR3 protein: CAWSNGGTGELFF. The CDR3 DNA follows: TGTGCCTGGAGTAACGGGGGCACCGGGGAGCTGTTTTTT. V and J are TRBV30 and TRBJ2-2; possible D gene TRBD2, 6 bases. Germline CDR1 and CDR2: GTSNPN and SVGIG (reference sequence). V was cut by 2 bases and J by 4 bases, with 8 bases left in between. The CDR3 length is 13 residues.

The chain links TRBV10-3 to TRBJ2-2; D remains unclear. Germline V gene sequence: CDR1 ENHRY, CDR2 SYGVKD. The CDR3 totals 11 residues. Trimming took 6 bases from V and 10 from J, leaving 9 bases between them. The DNA of the CDR3 is TGTGCCATCAGCCAAACTCAGGAGCTGTTTTTT. It codes for CAISQTQELFF.

There are a few counts of this clone. The genes are TRBV4-3 and TRBJ2-6; the D gene is possibly TRBD1 (5 bases). Between the trimmed V and J ends, which lost 0 bases and 0 bases, there was a span of 18 bases. Germline assignment: CDR1 LGHNA and CDR2 YSLEER. The CDR3 covers 20 residues. The CDR3 spells CASSQDTPGWGLSGANVLTF. The CDR3 nucleotides are TGCGCCAGCAGCCAAGATACACCAGGATGGGGCCTCTCTGGGGCCAACGTCCTGACTTTC.

V gene TRBV10-1 combines with J gene TRBJ2-7; D is perhaps TRBD1 (6 bases). The V gene lost 0 bases and the J gene lost 0 bases, with 9 bases spanning the gap. The germline CDR1 and CDR2 sequences are WNHNN and SYGVQD (reference sequence). This CDR3 has 15 amino acids. CDR3 in DNA: TGCGCCAGCAGTGAGTCGGGACAAAGCTCCTACGAGCAGTACTTC. This codes for CASSESGQSSYEQYF.

This clone was seen only a few times. J is TRBJ1-2 and V is TRBV29-1; D unclear. V lost 0 bases and J 4 bases, leaving 12 bases between the germline ends. Germline assignment: CDR1 SQVTM and CDR2 ANQGSEA. The CDR3 totals 14 residues. Here the CDR3 reads CSVEDRTNPYGYTF. The CDR3, as DNA: TGCAGCGTTGAAGACCGAACTAATCCCTATGGCTACACCTTC.

V and J are TRBV5-4 and TRBJ2-6; possible D gene TRBD1, 5 bases. The CDR3 extends over 14 amino acids. V lost 0 bases and J 11 bases, leaving 12 bases between the germline ends. CDR1 is SGHNT, CDR2 YYREEE, per germline (reference sequence). The CDR3 DNA reads as TGTGCCAGCAGCTTGGAAGTAGGGGTATACGTCCTGACTTTC. It is translated as CASSLEVGVYVLTF.

The V call is TRBV18, the J call TRBJ1-1; possible D gene TRBD1, 5 bases. Germline V gene sequence: CDR1 KGHSH, CDR2 LQKENI. The CDR3 has 15 residues. V was trimmed by 6 bases and J by 4 bases, leaving 18 bases between them. CDR3 region: CASSPGGVRGTEAFF. DNA for the CDR3: TGTGCCAGCTCTCCAGGAGGGGTTCGAGGCACTGAAGCTTTCTTT.

The chain uses TRBV6-1 and TRBJ2-1; D perhaps matches TRBD2 (5 bases). Germline V gives CDR1 MNHNS, CDR2 SASEGT. V gave up 1 base and J gave up 2 bases, with 9 bases separating them. There are 15 residues in the CDR3. The CDR3 loop reads CASSEDRGPYNEQFF. In nucleotides, the CDR3 is TGTGCCAGCAGTGAAGACCGCGGGCCCTACAATGAGCAGTTCTTC.

The genes are TRBV5-5 and TRBJ1-2; no clear D gene. Germline values: CDR1 SGHKS, CDR2 YYEKEE (reference sequence). The CDR3 loop spans 12 amino acids. Between the trimmed V and J ends, which lost 4 bases and 5 bases, there was a span of 9 bases. CDR3 in DNA: TGTGCCAGCAGCCGTACGAGTTATGGCTACACCTTC. Translated, it gives CASSRTSYGYTF.

This chain links TRBV5-8 with TRBJ2-5; D might be TRBD2 (7 bases). Germline V gene data show CDR1 as SGHTS and CDR2 as YDEGEE. The V and J ends lost 7 bases and 5 bases respectively, with 18 bases between them. The CDR3 totals 14 residues. CDR3: CASPPRGAGETQYF. CDR3 nucleotides: TGTGCCAGCCCCCCCCGGGGGGCCGGGGAGACCCAGTACTTC.